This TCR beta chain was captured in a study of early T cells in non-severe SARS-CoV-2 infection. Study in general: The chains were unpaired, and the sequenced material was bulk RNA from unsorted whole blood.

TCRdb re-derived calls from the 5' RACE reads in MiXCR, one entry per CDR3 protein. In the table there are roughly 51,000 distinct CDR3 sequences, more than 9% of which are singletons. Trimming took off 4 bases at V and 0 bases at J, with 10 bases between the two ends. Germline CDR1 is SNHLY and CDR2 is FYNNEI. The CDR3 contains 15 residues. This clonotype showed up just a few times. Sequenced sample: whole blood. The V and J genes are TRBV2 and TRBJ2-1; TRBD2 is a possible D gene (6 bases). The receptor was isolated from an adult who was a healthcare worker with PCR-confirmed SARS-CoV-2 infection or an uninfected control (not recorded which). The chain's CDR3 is CASSGDFSSYNEQFF. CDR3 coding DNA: TGTGCCAGCAGTGGGGACTTCAGCTCCTACAATGAGCAGTTCTTC.